This paragraph reports one T cell receptor beta chain. V was shortened by 4 bases and J by 6 bases, with 9 bases between the two germline ends. The CDR3 covers 12 residues. The sample originates from a study of blood T cell repertoires in COVID-19. Across the whole study: From T cells, B-cell-depleted T cells, or PBMCs came the material, which was cDNA or gDNA.

Clones were read by immunoSEQ multiplex PCR, and TCRdb kept only the in-frame ones, dropping some. The sample lists about 140,000 clones, approximately 73% occurring once. The sequence was collected from a man aged 60 to 75 with acute or convalescent COVID-19. J is TRBJ1-2 and V is TRBV12-3 or TRBV12-4; possible D gene TRBD1, 6 bases. The sequencing sample was made of peripheral blood. The CDR3 region is CASSSWTDGYTF. For the CDR3, the DNA is TGTGCCAGCAGTTCATGGACAGATGGCTACACCTTC.